These 29 T cell receptor beta chains were sequenced from one sample in a study of neurological immune-mediated disorders. TCRdb passed the 5' RACE reads through MiXCR, listing each CDR3 protein once. The table includes tens of thousands of distinct CDR3 sequences, around 3.4% detected once. Sequences were obtained from PBMCs. The receptors were sampled from a woman in her fifties or sixties with multiple sclerosis.

This clonotype occurred many times. The gene calls are TRBV29-1 and TRBJ2-1; D possibly uses TRBD1 or TRBD2 (6 bases each). Trimming stripped 3 bases from V and 6 bases from J, with 12 bases between. The germline CDR1 and CDR2 sequences are SQVTM and ANQGSEA. The CDR3 is made up of 13 amino acids. The CDR3 DNA sequence: TGCAGCGTTGACCTCAGGGGAGGCAATGAGCAGTTCTTC. It codes for CSVDLRGGNEQFF.

This clonotype was observed a few times. The genes are TRBV7-6 and TRBJ1-1, with unresolved D. In germline, CDR1 is SGHVS, CDR2 FNYEAQ. Trimming took off 1 base at V and 1 base at J, with 4 bases between the two ends. The CDR3 is 13 residues long. The CDR3 nucleotides read TGTGCCAGCAGCTTAGAGGAGAACACTGAAGCTTTCTTT. Translating it yields CASSLEENTEAFF.

At least ten counts were recorded for this clonotype. The chain uses TRBV5-1 and TRBJ2-5; D not resolved. V was pared by 0 bases and J by 5 bases, with 11 bases between. CDR1 is SGHRS, CDR2 YFSETQ, per germline. The CDR3 is made up of 14 amino acids. CDR3 sequence reads: CASSLGGLGETQYF. As DNA, the CDR3 is TGCGCCAGCAGCTTGGGTGGTCTAGGCGAGACCCAGTACTTC. The full variable domain, rest sourced from reference TRBV5-1 and TRBJ2-5, is KAGVTQTPRYLIKTRGQQVTLSCSPISGHRSVSWYQQTPGQGLQFLFEYFSETQRNKGNFPGRFSGRQFSNSRSEMNVSTLELGDSALYLCASSLGGLGETQYFGPGTRLLVL.

This clonotype was recorded many times. The chain joins TRBV5-1 to TRBJ2-5; tentatively, D is TRBD1 or TRBD2 (5 bases each). V lost 0 bases and J 5 bases, leaving 14 bases between the germline ends. Germline V CDR1 and CDR2: SGHRS, YFSETQ. This CDR3 has 15 amino acids. The CDR3 DNA is TGCGCCAGCAGCTTGGACGCAGGGACCCAGGAGACCCAGTACTTC. Amino acid sequence: CASSLDAGTQETQYF.

This clonotype was counted many times. This rearrangement joins TRBV7-8 to TRBJ2-3; 11 bases fit TRBD2. CDR1 and CDR2 (germline): SGHVS, FQNEAQ. This CDR3 contains 15 residues. V dropped 10 bases and J dropped 2; count of bases not matched to a gene: 8. CDR3 bases: TGTGCCACCGAGACTAGCGGGGACTCCACAGATACGCAGTATTTT. It codes for CATETSGDSTDTQYF.

This clonotype turned up a few times. This chain joins TRBV7-2 and TRBJ2-1, with unresolved D. The CDR3 extends over 13 amino acids. CDR1 SGHTA and CDR2 FQGNSA come from the germline V gene. V was pared by 3 bases and J by 8 bases, with 11 bases between. The CDR3 protein is CASSFPNVDEQFF. The CDR3 DNA sequence: TGTGCCAGCAGCTTCCCGAACGTGGATGAGCAGTTCTTC.

The table lists this clonotype with many counts. V is TRBV25-1 and J is TRBJ2-4, with D hard to call. The CDR3 extends over 16 amino acids. CDR1 is MGHDK, CDR2 SYGVNS, per germline. Trimming shortened V by 1 base and J by 2 bases, and 12 bases separated the two germline ends. The CDR3 region is CASSELGSVTKNIQYF. The CDR3, as DNA: TGTGCCAGCAGTGAATTGGGGTCTGTAACCAAAAACATTCAGTACTTC. The full variable domain, in which reference TRBV25-1 and TRBJ2-4 provide the parts outside the CDR3, is EADIYQTPRYLVIGTGKKITLECSQTMGHDKMYWYQQDPGMELHLIHYSYGVNSTEKGDLSSESTVSRIRTEHFPLTLESARPSHTSQYLCASSELGSVTKNIQYFGAGTRLSVL.

There are a few counts of this clonotype. The chain combines TRBV7-6 with TRBJ2-5; D tentatively fits TRBD1 or TRBD2 (6 bases each). In germline, CDR1 is SGHVS, CDR2 FNYEAQ. This CDR3 is built from 15 residues. Between the trimmed V and J ends, which lost 9 bases and 2 bases, there was a span of 19 bases. This CDR3 reads CASGGTKKVQETQYF. Written as DNA, the CDR3 is TGTGCCAGTGGGGGGACAAAGAAGGTACAAGAGACCCAGTACTTC.

This clonotype showed up just a few times. A much larger clone differs by one base, so this may be a read error. The final CDR3 position lacks the conserved phenylalanine or tryptophan, pointing to a likely read error. The J gene is TRBJ1-2, the V gene TRBV14, with D maybe TRBD1 (6 bases). This CDR3 has 16 amino acids. V lost 2 bases to trimming and J lost 4 bases, with 17 bases between them. Germline V gives CDR1 SGHDN, CDR2 FVKESK. The CDR3 sequence is CASSQFQNRVSYGYTI. CDR3 coding DNA: TGTGCCAGCAGCCAATTCCAAAACAGGGTTAGCTATGGCTACACCATC.

This clonotype was seen many times. The chain links TRBV5-1 to TRBJ1-2, with 8 bases matching TRBD1. This CDR3 has 14 residues. The ends lost 0 bases at V and 6 bases at J; junction bases unmatched: 4. Germline CDR1 reads SGHRS; CDR2 reads YFSETQ. Here the CDR3 DNA reads TGCGCCAGCAGCTTGGCCCTGGGACAGGATGGCTACACCTTC. Encoded protein: CASSLALGQDGYTF.

Ten or more counts support this clonotype. The chain has TRBV5-1 and TRBJ2-7; 7 bases align to TRBD1. The germline V gene has CDR1 SGHRS and CDR2 YFSETQ. The junction had 7 bases not matched to a gene; V was cut back by 4 bases and J by 6 bases. CDR3 length: 13 residues. CDR3 region: CASSTGQVREQYF. DNA for the CDR3: TGCGCCAGCAGCACAGGACAGGTGCGCGAGCAGTACTTC. The full variable domain, in which reference TRBV5-1 and TRBJ2-7 provide the parts outside the CDR3, is KAGVTQTPRYLIKTRGQQVTLSCSPISGHRSVSWYQQTPGQGLQFLFEYFSETQRNKGNFPGRFSGRQFSNSRSEMNVSTLELGDSALYLCASSTGQVREQYFGPGTRLTVT.

This clonotype was seen ten or more times. The chain is built from TRBV7-2 and TRBJ2-1, with 11 bases matching TRBD2. V lost 2 bases and J lost 8; bases outside the gene matches: 11. The length of the CDR3 is 17 residues. Germline V lookup: CDR1 SGHTA, CDR2 FQGNSA. The CDR3 here is CASSLLAGGLKGDEQFF. The DNA of the CDR3 is TGTGCCAGCAGCTTACTAGCGGGGGGTTTAAAGGGTGATGAGCAGTTCTTC.

This clonotype occurred many times. The CDR3 protein is CASSVAVDTYEQYF. The CDR3 bases are TGTGCCAGCAGCGTCGCCGTGGATACCTACGAGCAGTACTTC. J is TRBJ2-7 and V is TRBV9, with D hard to call. V was trimmed by 2 bases and J by 2 bases, leaving 11 bases between them. Germline-derived CDR1 and CDR2 are SGDLS and YYNGEE. CDR3 length: 14 residues.

This clonotype was detected many times. The rearrangement uses TRBV5-1 and TRBJ1-4; 9 nucleotides align to TRBD1. Germline assignment: CDR1 SGHRS and CDR2 YFSETQ. The CDR3 spans 16 residues. With V trimmed by 1 base and J by 7 bases, 8 bases remained unmatched. CDR3 coding DNA: TGCGCCAGCAGCTTGAACCCGACAGGGGGAGGTGAAAAACTGTTTTTT. The encoded protein is CASSLNPTGGGEKLFF.

This clonotype was recorded at least ten times. The chain recombines TRBV10-3 with TRBJ2-1; TRBD1 agrees at 12 bases. V lost 2 bases and J lost 5; bases outside the gene matches: 4. This CDR3 spans 16 amino acids. Germline-derived CDR1 and CDR2 are ENHRY and SYGVKD. The CDR3 here is CAISEPGQGADNEQFF. CDR3 in DNA: TGTGCCATCAGTGAGCCGGGACAGGGGGCGGACAATGAGCAGTTCTTC.

In this sample, this clonotype turned up many times. This sequence joins TRBV20-1 and TRBJ1-6, with 7 bases lining up with TRBD1. The ends lost 2 bases at V and 6 bases at J; junction bases unmatched: 1. Germline values: CDR1 DFQATT, CDR2 SNEGSKA (reference sequence). The CDR3 loop spans 13 amino acids. The CDR3 sequence is CSARQGVNSPLHF. The DNA for the CDR3 is TGCAGTGCTAGACAGGGGGTTAATTCACCCCTCCACTTT.

This clonotype has at least ten counts. The chain recombines TRBV6-5 with TRBJ1-1, with D unclear. CDR1 and CDR2 (germline): MNHEY, SVGAGI. Trimming removed 10 bases at V and 2 bases at J, with 11 bases between. This CDR3 region has 12 residues. In DNA form, the CDR3 reads TGTGCCACTACGAAATTAAACACTGAAGCTTTCTTT. Translated: CATTKLNTEAFF.

This clonotype was counted at least ten times. This sequence joins TRBV5-1 and TRBJ1-2, with a tentative D call TRBD1 (6 bases). CDR3 size: 16 residues. V was trimmed by 5 bases and J by 4 bases, leaving 21 bases between them. Germline assignment: CDR1 SGHRS and CDR2 YFSETQ. Here the CDR3 reads CASRLVWTAHSYGYTF. The CDR3 bases are TGCGCCAGCAGGCTGGTGTGGACAGCCCACAGCTATGGCTACACCTTC.

This clonotype has a count of ten or more. The V gene is TRBV5-1, the J gene TRBJ1-2; 9 bases are a match to TRBD1. CDR1 is SGHRS and CDR2 is YFSETQ in the germline V gene. This CDR3 comprises 15 residues. The junction had 7 bases not matched to a gene; V was cut back by 2 bases and J by 5 bases. DNA for the CDR3: TGCGCCAGCAGCTTACAGGGGGCTGGGGCTTATGGCTACACCTTC. Protein sequence: CASSLQGAGAYGYTF.

This clonotype was counted at least ten times. The rearrangement uses TRBV18 and TRBJ1-5; D is ambiguous. Germline V lookup: CDR1 KGHSH, CDR2 LQKENI. Between the trimmed V and J ends, which lost 8 bases and 2 bases, there was a span of 16 bases. The CDR3 spans 15 residues. Here the CDR3 reads CASTEKGSGNQPQHF. CDR3 sequence (DNA): TGTGCCAGCACCGAAAAGGGTAGTGGCAATCAGCCCCAGCATTTT.

In its sample, this clonotype was seen many times. This chain connects TRBV21-1 to TRBJ2-1; the table's D call of TRBD1 was not tested on the DNA. TRBV21-1 is flagged as a pseudogene. CDR3 length equals 16 residues. Here the CDR3 reads CASSKEAQRPYNEQFF. The CDR3 nucleotides are TGTGCCAGCAGCAAAGAGGCGCAGCGGCCCTACAATGAGCAGTTCTTC.

This clonotype was found many times. The rearrangement uses TRBV7-2 and TRBJ2-5; 10 bases fit TRBD2. The V gene end was trimmed by 3 bases and the J gene end by 5 bases; junction bases not matched to a gene: 6. The length of the CDR3 is 15 residues. Per the germline V gene, CDR1 is SGHTA and CDR2 is FQGNSA. The CDR3 reads CASSLGLAGVETQYF. CDR3 nucleotides: TGTGCCAGCAGCTTGGGGCTAGCGGGGGTTGAGACCCAGTACTTC.

This clonotype was observed many times. V usage is TRBV7-2 and J usage is TRBJ2-5, with D perhaps TRBD1 (5 bases). Germline CDR1 reads SGHTA; CDR2 reads FQGNSA. With 0 bases removed from V and 5 bases from J, the gap between germline ends came to 10 bases. CDR3 length: 14 amino acids. DNA for the CDR3: TGTGCCAGCAGCTTAGCAGGGGAAGGGGAGACCCAGTACTTC. Translating gives CASSLAGEGETQYF. Combining the CDR3 with reference TRBV7-2 and TRBJ2-5 gives the whole variable domain GAGVSQSPSNKVTEKGKDVELRCDPISGHTALYWYRQSLGQGLEFLIYFQGNSAPDKSGLPSDRFSAERTGGSVSTLTIQRTQQEDSAVYLCASSLAGEGETQYFGPGTRLLVL.

This clonotype has a count of ten or more. The chain joins TRBV10-3 to TRBJ2-5, with 8 bases fitting TRBD1. This CDR3 region has 15 residues. V was pared by 7 bases and J by 0 bases, with 7 bases of the junction left unmatched. From germline, CDR1 is ENHRY and CDR2 SYGVKD. The CDR3 coding sequence is TGTGCCATCAAACCGGGACAGGCAGACCAAGAGACCCAGTACTTC. Translating it yields CAIKPGQADQETQYF.

This clonotype has ten or more counts. This chain joins TRBV5-1 and TRBJ2-1; 9 nucleotides align to TRBD2. J was trimmed by 9 bases and V by 5 bases; bases with no gene match: 6. Germline V gene data show CDR1 as SGHRS and CDR2 as YFSETQ. The CDR3 runs to 13 residues. The CDR3 DNA follows: TGCGCCAGCAGAGGACTAGCGAATACTGAGCAGTTCTTC. The encoded protein is CASRGLANTEQFF.

This clonotype was recorded many times. The chain has TRBV6-5 and TRBJ1-5; a possible D gene is TRBD1 (5 bases). The CDR3 length is 15 residues. Germline loops: CDR1 MNHEY, CDR2 SVGAGI. Trimming removed 7 bases from V and 6 bases from J, with 19 bases in between. This chain's CDR3 is CASTRSPGGGQPQHF. The CDR3 coding sequence is TGTGCCAGCACTCGCTCACCGGGGGGGGGTCAGCCCCAGCATTTT.

This clonotype was seen only a few times. This chain joins TRBV6-2 or TRBV6-3 and TRBJ1-5, with TRBD1 matching over 7 bases. Germline CDR1 reads MNHEY; CDR2 reads SVGEGT. The trim removed 4 bases at V and 2 bases at J, leaving 5 bases unmatched. The CDR3 spans 15 residues. CDR3 DNA: TGTGCCAGCAGTTTCATAGACAGGGGCAATCAGCCCCAGCATTTT. This translates into CASSFIDRGNQPQHF.

There are many counts of this clonotype. The rearrangement joins TRBV20-1 to TRBJ1-1; TRBD1 is a possible D gene (5 bases). The CDR3 sequence is 13 residues long. Germline CDR1 DFQATT, CDR2 SNEGSKA (reference sequence). With 4 bases removed from V and 9 bases from J, the gap between germline ends came to 18 bases. The DNA of the CDR3 is TGCAGTGCTACCTACTTGGACGGGGGAAAAGCTTTCTTT. Translation: CSATYLDGGKAFF.

This clonotype appeared a single time. A much larger clone differs from this one at a single base, so this may be a read error. V is TRBV7-2 and J is TRBJ2-7, with TRBD2 identical over 11 bases. The CDR3 has 15 residues. After removal of 1 base from V and 5 bases from J, the junction contained 4 bases not matched to a gene. Germline CDR1 reads SGHTA; CDR2 reads FQGNSA. The CDR3 coding sequence is TGTGCCAGCAGCTTAGAGGTAGCGGGGGGGAACGAGCAGTACTTC. It codes for CASSLEVAGGNEQYF.